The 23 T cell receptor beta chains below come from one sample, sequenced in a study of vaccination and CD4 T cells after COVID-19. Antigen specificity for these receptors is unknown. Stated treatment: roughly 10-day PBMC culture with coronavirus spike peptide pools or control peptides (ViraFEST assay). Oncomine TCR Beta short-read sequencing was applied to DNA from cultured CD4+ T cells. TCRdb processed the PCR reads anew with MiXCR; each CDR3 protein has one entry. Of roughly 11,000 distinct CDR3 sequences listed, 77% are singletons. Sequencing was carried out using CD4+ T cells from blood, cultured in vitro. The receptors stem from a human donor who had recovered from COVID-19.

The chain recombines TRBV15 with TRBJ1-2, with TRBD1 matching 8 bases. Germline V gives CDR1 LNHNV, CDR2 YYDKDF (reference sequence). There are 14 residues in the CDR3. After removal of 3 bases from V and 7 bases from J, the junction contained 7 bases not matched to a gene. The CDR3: CATSSHGQGGGYTF. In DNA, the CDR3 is TGTGCCACCAGCAGCCACGGACAGGGTGGTGGCTACACCTTC.

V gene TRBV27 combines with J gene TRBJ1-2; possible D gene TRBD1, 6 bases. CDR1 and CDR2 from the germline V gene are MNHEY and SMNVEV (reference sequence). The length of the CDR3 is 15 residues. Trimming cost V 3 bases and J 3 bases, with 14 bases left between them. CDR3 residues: CASSFQGNPHYGYTF. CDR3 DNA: TGTGCCAGCAGTTTCCAGGGGAACCCGCACTATGGCTACACCTTC.

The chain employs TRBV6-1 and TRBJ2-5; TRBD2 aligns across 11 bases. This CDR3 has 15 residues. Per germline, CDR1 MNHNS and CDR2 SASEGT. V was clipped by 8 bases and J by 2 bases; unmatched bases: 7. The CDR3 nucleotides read TGTGCCAGCCGTCGACTAGCGGGGACACAAGAGACCCAGTACTTC. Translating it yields CASRRLAGTQETQYF.

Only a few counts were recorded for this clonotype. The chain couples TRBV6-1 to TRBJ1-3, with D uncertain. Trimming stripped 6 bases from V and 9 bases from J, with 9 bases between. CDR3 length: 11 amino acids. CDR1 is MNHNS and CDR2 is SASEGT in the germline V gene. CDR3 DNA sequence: TGTGCCAGCAGCCCCGGGAGCACCATATATTTT. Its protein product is CASSPGSTIYF.

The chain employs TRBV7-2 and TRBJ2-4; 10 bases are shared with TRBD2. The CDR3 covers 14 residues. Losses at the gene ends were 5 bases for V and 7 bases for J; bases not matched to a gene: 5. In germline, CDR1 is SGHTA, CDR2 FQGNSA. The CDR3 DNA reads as TGTGCCAGCAGCACCGGACTAGCGGCCAACATTCAGTACTTC. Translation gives CASSTGLAANIQYF.

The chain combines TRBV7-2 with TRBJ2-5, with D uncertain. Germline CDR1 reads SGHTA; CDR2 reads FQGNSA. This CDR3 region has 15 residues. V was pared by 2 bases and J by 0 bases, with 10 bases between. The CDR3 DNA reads TGTGCCAGCAGCTTACGAGCCGGGCACCAAGAGACCCAGTACTTC. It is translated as CASSLRAGHQETQYF.

The CDR3 bases are TGCAGTGCGGAAGGGACTAGCGGAATAGATACGCAGTATTTT. Protein sequence: CSAEGTSGIDTQYF. The chain joins TRBV20-1 to TRBJ2-3; TRBD2 matches at 11 bases. Germline loops: CDR1 DFQATT, CDR2 SNEGSKA (reference sequence). The CDR3 contains 14 residues. The V segment lost 6 bases and the J segment 5 bases; nucleotides outside the gene matches: 7.

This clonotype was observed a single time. The CDR3 sequence: CASSYPGPTTYEQYF. CDR3 sequence (DNA): TGTGCCAGCAGTTACCCGGGGCCTACAACCTACGAGCAGTACTTC. V is TRBV6-5 and J is TRBJ2-7; D is tentatively TRBD1 or TRBD2 (5 bases each). V lost 2 bases and J 2 bases, leaving 13 bases between the germline ends. Looked up from germline, CDR1 is MNHEY and CDR2 is SVGAGI. The CDR3 is 15 residues long.

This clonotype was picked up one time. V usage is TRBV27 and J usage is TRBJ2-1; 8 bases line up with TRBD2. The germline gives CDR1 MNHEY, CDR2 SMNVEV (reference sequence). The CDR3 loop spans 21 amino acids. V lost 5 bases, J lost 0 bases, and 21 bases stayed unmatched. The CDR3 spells CASSPHPRLAQILSSYNEQFF. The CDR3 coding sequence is TGTGCCAGCAGTCCCCATCCCCGACTAGCGCAGATACTGAGCTCCTACAATGAGCAGTTCTTC.

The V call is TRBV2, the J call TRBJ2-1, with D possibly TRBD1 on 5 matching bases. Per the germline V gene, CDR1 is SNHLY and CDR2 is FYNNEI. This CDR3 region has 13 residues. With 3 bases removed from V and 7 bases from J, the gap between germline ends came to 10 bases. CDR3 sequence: CASSDDGANEQFF. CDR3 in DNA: TGTGCCAGCAGTGATGATGGGGCGAATGAGCAGTTCTTC.

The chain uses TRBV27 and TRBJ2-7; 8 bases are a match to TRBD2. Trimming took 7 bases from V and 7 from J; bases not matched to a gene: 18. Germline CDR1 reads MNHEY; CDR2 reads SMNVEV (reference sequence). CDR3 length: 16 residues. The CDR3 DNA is TGTGCCAGCAACCGGTTTTACGGGAGGGCCGGAGGGGAGCAGTACTTC. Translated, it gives CASNRFYGRAGGEQYF.

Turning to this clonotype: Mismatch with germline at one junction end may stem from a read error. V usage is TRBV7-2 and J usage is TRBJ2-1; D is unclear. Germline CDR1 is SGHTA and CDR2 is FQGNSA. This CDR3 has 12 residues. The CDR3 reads CASSEAYYEQFF. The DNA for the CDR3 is TGTGCCAGCAGCGAGGCCTACTATGAGCAGTTCTTC.

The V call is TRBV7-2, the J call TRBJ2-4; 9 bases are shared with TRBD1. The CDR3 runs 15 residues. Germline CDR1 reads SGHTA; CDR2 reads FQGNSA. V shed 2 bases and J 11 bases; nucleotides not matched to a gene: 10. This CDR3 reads CASSLPGTGLFLQYF. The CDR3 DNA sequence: TGTGCCAGCAGCTTACCTGGGACAGGGTTATTCCTTCAGTACTTC.

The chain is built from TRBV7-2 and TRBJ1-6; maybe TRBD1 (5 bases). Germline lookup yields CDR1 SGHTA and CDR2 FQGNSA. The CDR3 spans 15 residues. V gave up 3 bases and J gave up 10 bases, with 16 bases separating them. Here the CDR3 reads CASSFVSGMGSPLHF. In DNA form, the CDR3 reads TGTGCCAGCAGCTTTGTTTCAGGGATGGGGTCACCCCTCCACTTT.

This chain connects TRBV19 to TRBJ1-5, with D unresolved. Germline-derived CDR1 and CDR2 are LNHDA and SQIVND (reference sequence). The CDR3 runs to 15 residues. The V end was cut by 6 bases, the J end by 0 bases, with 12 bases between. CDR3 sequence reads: CASSPIMYSNQPQHF. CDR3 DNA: TGTGCCAGTAGCCCTATCATGTATAGCAATCAGCCCCAGCATTTT.

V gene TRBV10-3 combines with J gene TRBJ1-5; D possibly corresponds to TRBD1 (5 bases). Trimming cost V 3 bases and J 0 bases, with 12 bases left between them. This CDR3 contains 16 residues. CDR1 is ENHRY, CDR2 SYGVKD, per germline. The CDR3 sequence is CAISDGTGNSNQPQHF. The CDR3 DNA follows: TGTGCCATCAGTGATGGGACGGGGAATAGCAATCAGCCCCAGCATTTT.

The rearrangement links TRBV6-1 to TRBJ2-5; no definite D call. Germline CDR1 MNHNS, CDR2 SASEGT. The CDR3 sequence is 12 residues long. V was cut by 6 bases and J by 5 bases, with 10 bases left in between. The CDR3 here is CASRHYRETQYF. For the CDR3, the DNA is TGTGCCAGCAGACACTACCGGGAGACCCAGTACTTC.

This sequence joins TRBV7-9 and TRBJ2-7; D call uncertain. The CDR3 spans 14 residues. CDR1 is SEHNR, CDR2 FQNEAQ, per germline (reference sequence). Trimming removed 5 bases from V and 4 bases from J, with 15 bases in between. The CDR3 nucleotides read TGTGCCAGCAGCCCCCACTCCCAGACTTACGAGCAGTACTTC. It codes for CASSPHSQTYEQYF.

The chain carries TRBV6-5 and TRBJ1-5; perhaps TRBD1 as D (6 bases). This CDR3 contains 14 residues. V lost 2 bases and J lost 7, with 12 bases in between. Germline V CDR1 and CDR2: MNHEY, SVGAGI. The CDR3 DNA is TGTGCCAGCAGTTACATTGGAGGGGGACAGCCCCAGCATTTT. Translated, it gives CASSYIGGGQPQHF.

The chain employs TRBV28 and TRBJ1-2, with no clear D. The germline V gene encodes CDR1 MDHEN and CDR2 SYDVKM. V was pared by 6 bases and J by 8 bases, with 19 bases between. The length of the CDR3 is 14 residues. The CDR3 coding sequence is TGTGCCAGCAGCCGCCCCAGCGCCCGCTACGGCTACACCTTC. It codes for CASSRPSARYGYTF.

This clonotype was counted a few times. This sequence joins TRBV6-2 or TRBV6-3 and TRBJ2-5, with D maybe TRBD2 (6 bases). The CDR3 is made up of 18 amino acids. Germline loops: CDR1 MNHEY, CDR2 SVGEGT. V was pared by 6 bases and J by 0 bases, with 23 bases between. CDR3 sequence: CASRYIRRAPANQETQYF. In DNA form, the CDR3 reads TGTGCCAGCAGGTACATCCGGAGGGCCCCAGCAAACCAAGAGACCCAGTACTTC.

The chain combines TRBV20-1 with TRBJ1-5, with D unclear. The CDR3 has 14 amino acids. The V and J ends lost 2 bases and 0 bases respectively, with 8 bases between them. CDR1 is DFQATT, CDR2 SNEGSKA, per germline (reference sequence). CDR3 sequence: CSARIPASNQPQHF. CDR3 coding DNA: TGCAGTGCTAGAATCCCAGCTAGCAATCAGCCCCAGCATTTT.

This CDR3 reads CASVDLDRFPGNQPQHF. CDR3 bases: TGCGCCAGCGTAGACCTGGACAGGTTCCCTGGGAATCAGCCCCAGCATTTT. This chain uses TRBV10-1 with TRBJ1-5; TRBD1 matches at 7 bases. This CDR3 spans 17 amino acids. In germline, CDR1 is WNHNN, CDR2 SYGVQD (reference sequence). The trim removed 8 bases at V and 4 bases at J, leaving 17 bases unmatched.